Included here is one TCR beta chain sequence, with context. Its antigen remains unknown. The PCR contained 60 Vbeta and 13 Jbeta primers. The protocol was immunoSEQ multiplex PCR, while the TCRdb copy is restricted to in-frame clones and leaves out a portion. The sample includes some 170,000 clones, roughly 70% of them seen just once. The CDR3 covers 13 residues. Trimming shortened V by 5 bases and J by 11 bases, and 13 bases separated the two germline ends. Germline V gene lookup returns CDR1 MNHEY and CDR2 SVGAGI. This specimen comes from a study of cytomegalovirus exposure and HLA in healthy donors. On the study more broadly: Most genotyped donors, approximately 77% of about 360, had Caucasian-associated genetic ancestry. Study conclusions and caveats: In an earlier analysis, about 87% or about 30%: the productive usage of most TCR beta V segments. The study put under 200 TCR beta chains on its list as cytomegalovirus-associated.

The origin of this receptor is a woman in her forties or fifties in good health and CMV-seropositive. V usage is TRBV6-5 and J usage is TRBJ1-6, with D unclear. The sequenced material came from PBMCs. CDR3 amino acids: CASSRTALAPLHF. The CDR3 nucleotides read TGTGCCAGCAGTCGCACAGCTTTGGCACCCCTCCACTTT.